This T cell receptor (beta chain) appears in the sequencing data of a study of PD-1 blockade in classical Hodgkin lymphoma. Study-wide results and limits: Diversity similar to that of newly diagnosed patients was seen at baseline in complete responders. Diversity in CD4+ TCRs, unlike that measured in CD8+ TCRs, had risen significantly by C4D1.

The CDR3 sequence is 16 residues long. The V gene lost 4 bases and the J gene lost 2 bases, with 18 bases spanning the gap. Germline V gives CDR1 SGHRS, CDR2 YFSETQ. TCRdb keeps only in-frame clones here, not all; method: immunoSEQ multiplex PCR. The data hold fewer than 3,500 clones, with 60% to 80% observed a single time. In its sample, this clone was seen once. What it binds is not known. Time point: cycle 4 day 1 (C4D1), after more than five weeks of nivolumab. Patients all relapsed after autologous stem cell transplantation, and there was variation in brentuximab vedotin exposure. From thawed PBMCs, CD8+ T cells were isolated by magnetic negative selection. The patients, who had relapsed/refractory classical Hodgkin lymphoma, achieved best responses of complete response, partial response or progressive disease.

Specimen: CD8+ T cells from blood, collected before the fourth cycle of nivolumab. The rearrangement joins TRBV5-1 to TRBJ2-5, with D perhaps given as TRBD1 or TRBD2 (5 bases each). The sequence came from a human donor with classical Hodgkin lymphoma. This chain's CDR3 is CASSPLGAHDQETQYF. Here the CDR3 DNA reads TGCGCCAGCAGCCCACTAGGGGCGCACGATCAAGAGACCCAGTACTTC.